The text below deals with one T cell receptor beta chain. As yet, its antigen is unknown. Only in-frame clones appear in the TCRdb table, and some are missing; sequencing was by immunoSEQ multiplex PCR. The sample contains about 21,000 clones, over 90% of which appear only once. The regulatory T cell sort gate was CD4+CD25hiCD127low/negative. The CDR3 has 12 residues. The ends were cut back, 4 bases at V and 11 bases at J, with 15 bases in the middle. Germline V gene data show CDR1 as MNHNY and CDR2 as SVGAGI (reference sequence). The sample comes from a study of B cell selection in AIRE deficiency. General observations from the study: Patient Tconv cells held roughly a third of Treg sequences shared by healthy donors. Healthy Tconv contained around two fifths of shared healthy Treg sequences; only TCRbeta sequenced.

The rearrangement links TRBV6-6 to TRBJ2-7; tentative D call: TRBD2 (6 bases). The clonotype originates from a human donor with AIRE deficiency. The sample comprised Tregs sorted from PBMCs. CDR3 amino acids: CASSSLLTREYF. The CDR3 DNA reads TGTGCCAGCAGTTCCCTGTTGACTAGGGAGTACTTC.